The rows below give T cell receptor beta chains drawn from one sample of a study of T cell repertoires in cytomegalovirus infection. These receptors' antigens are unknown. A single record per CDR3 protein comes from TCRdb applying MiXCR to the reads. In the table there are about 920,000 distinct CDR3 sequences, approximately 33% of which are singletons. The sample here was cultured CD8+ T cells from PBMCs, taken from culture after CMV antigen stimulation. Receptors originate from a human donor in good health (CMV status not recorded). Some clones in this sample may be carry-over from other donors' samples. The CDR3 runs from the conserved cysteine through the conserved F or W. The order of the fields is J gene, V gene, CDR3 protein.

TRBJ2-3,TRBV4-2,CASSQGQGATDTQYF
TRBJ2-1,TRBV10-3,CAIGQDRIDEQFF
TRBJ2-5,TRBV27,CASSSNRDPRQETQYF
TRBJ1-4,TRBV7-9,CASRLTSTNEKLFF
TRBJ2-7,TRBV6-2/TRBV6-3,CASSYPGSSYEQYF
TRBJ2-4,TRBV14,CASSQVRQGNGKNIQYF
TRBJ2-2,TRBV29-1,CSVPGGNTGELFF
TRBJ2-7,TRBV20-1,CSARDYRDSYEQYF
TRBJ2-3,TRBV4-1,CASSQDSRPSTDTQYF
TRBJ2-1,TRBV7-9,CASSLDHGQFAEQFF
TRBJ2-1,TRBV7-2,CASSADPFVYNEQFF
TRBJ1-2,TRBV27,CASSLSVQFHGYTF
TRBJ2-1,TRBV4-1,CASSQLHLAGGQDEQFF
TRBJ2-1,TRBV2,CASSILENEQFF
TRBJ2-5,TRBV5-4,CASSLSGIGAYETQYF
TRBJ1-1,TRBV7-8,CASGPLNTEAFF
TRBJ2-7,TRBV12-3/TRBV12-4,CARSDSSYEQYF
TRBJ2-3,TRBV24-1,CATSDPDSNVQYF
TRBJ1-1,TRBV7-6,CVSSLQESLNTEAFF
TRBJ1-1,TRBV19,CASLTTNMNTEAFF
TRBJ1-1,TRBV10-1,CASSEWDTEAFF
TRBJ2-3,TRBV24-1,CATSAPENLRGPTASTDTQYF
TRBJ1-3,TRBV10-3,CAISANPFLDRVTGNTIYF
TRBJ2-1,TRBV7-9,CASSGNRYNEQFF